The 32 T cell receptor beta chains below come from one sample, sequenced in a study of regulatory T cells in long-lasting Graves disease. Construction of the TCR beta libraries employed iRepertoire HTBI primers in conjunction with Arm-PCR of CDR3 regions. TCRdb re-derived calls from the multiplex PCR reads in MiXCR, one entry per CDR3 protein. Among about 460,000 distinct CDR3 sequences, under 25% were seen once, and the ten largest hold around 14%. Time point defined: persistent/refractory GD, antithyroid drugs over 5 years with positive TRAb. RNA isolated from PBMCs was used to make the TCR library. The sequences come from peripheral blood mononuclear cells (PBMCs), collected when the disease was refractory, from a patient treated with antithyroid drugs. These receptors all come from a female donor with Graves disease.

For this clonotype: A much larger clone lies one base from this, so it may be a read error. This chain joins TRBV6-2 or TRBV6-3 and TRBJ1-2; a weak D match, TRBD1 (5 bases). The length of the CDR3 is 11 residues. Germline CDR1 is MNHEY and CDR2 is SVGEGT. The CDR3 loop reads CVSSSGTIYTF. For the CDR3, the DNA is TGTGTCAGCAGTAGTGGGACGATCTACACCTTC.

This clonotype was counted between two and nine times. The chain has TRBV7-2 and TRBJ2-1; 14 nucleotides line up with TRBD2. Looked up from germline, CDR1 is SGHTA and CDR2 is FQGNSA. This CDR3 contains 16 residues. Unmatched junction bases numbered 5, after V lost 6 bases and J lost 4 bases. For the CDR3, the DNA is TGTGCCAGCAGTCAAGGACTAGCGGGGGGTTACAATGAGCAGTTCTTC. It translates to CASSQGLAGGYNEQFF. The full variable domain, with the rest looked up from reference TRBV7-2 and TRBJ2-1, is GAGVSQSPSNKVTEKGKDVELRCDPISGHTALYWYRQSLGQGLEFLIYFQGNSAPDKSGLPSDRFSAERTGGSVSTLTIQRTQQEDSAVYLCASSQGLAGGYNEQFFGPGTRLTVL.

The rearrangement links TRBV12-3 or TRBV12-4 to TRBJ2-7; TRBD1 aligns across 10 bases. The CDR3 has 18 residues. The J segment lost 0 bases and the V segment lost 0 bases, leaving 8 bases of the junction unmatched. This CDR3 reads CASSLATSRQGASYEQYF. The CDR3, as DNA: TGTGCCAGCAGTTTAGCGACCTCCAGACAGGGGGCCTCCTACGAGCAGTACTTC.

This clonotype has just a few counts. The J gene is TRBJ1-4, the V gene TRBV6-1, with D hard to call. V was cut by 6 bases and J by 7 bases, with 15 bases left in between. Germline V lookup: CDR1 MNHNS, CDR2 SASEGT. The CDR3 runs 14 residues. In DNA form, the CDR3 reads TGTGCCAGCAGCTCCCCTAACGACGGTGAAAAACTGTTTTTT. Protein product: CASSSPNDGEKLFF.

A word on this clonotype: The conserved final phenylalanine or tryptophan is absent from the CDR3, which likely points to a read error. Here the CDR3 reads CATSDFRDSGLGELFS. For the CDR3, the DNA is TGTGCCACCAGTGATTTCCGGGACAGCGGTTTGGGGGAGCTGTTTTCT. The V call is TRBV24-1, the J call TRBJ2-2; TRBD1 matches at 7 bases. Unmatched junction bases numbered 9, after V lost 1 base and J lost 8 bases. CDR1 is KGHDR and CDR2 is SFDVKD in the germline V gene. CDR3 length: 16 amino acids.

This clonotype occurred a few times. Relative to the germline gene, one junction end is altered; a read error may explain this. The chain combines TRBV19 with TRBJ1-1, with 7 bases identical to TRBD1. The CDR3 is 14 residues long. The germline V gene has CDR1 LNHDA and CDR2 SQIVND (reference sequence). The CDR3 DNA reads as TGCGCCAGCAGCCAGCTAACAGGGGATACTGAAGCTTTCTTT. As protein: CASSQLTGDTEAFF.

This clonotype is a singleton in its sample. This chain links TRBV12-3 or TRBV12-4 with TRBJ2-1, with TRBD2 identical over 13 bases. CDR3 length equals 15 residues. J gave up 2 bases and V 7 bases, and 2 bases lay outside the gene matches. CDR3 coding DNA: TGTGCCAGCAAGGGACTAGCGGGACCCTACAATGAGCAGTTCTTC. This translates into CASKGLAGPYNEQFF.

This clonotype appeared many times. The chain combines TRBV28 with TRBJ1-5; D is unresolved. The V gene lost 3 bases and the J gene lost 3 bases, with 9 bases spanning the gap. CDR1 MDHEN and CDR2 SYDVKM come from the germline V gene. The CDR3 is 14 residues long. The CDR3 loop is CASSFMGDNQPQHF. The CDR3 DNA follows: TGTGCCAGCAGTTTTATGGGAGACAATCAGCCCCAGCATTTT. Using reference TRBV28 and TRBJ1-5 for the parts outside the CDR3, the full variable domain is DVKVTQSSRYLVKRTGEKVFLECVQDMDHENMFWYRQDPGLGLRLIYFSYDVKMKEKGDIPEGYSVSREKKERFSLILESASTNQTSMYLCASSFMGDNQPQHFGDGTRLSIL.

This clonotype was detected ten times or more. The J gene is TRBJ1-2, the V gene TRBV28; perhaps TRBD1 as D (6 bases). The germline V gene encodes CDR1 MDHEN and CDR2 SYDVKM. This CDR3 spans 14 amino acids. V lost 6 bases and J 8 bases, leaving 19 bases between the germline ends. As DNA, the CDR3 is TGTGCCAGCAGCCCAAATTACAGGGTCGACGGCTACACCTTC. Residues: CASSPNYRVDGYTF.

At least ten counts were recorded for this clonotype. The CDR3 sequence: CSAGDGAKETQYF. CDR3 bases: TGCAGTGCTGGGGACGGGGCGAAGGAGACCCAGTACTTC. The chain couples TRBV20-1 to TRBJ2-5, with D perhaps assigned TRBD1 or TRBD2 (5 bases each). Germline-derived CDR1 and CDR2 are DFQATT and SNEGSKA (reference sequence). V was shortened by 5 bases and J by 5 bases, with 15 bases between the two germline ends. The CDR3 spans 13 residues.

This clonotype was counted at least ten times. The J gene is TRBJ1-2, the V gene TRBV28; D not certain. This CDR3 has 12 residues. CDR1 MDHEN and CDR2 SYDVKM come from the germline V gene. V lost 5 bases and J lost 5, with 9 bases in between. CDR3 amino acids: CASSPEGYGYTF. CDR3 in DNA: TGTGCCAGCAGTCCCGAGGGTTATGGCTACACCTTC.

V usage is TRBV6-2 or TRBV6-3 and J usage is TRBJ2-7; TRBD1 matches at 9 bases. Germline V gene sequence: CDR1 MNHEY, CDR2 SVGEGT. Trimming at V came to 5 bases and at J to 7 bases, leaving 15 bases not matched to a gene. This CDR3 contains 16 residues. The CDR3 is CASSPYPGQGRREQYF. The CDR3 DNA reads TGTGCCAGCAGTCCTTATCCGGGACAGGGAAGGAGGGAGCAGTACTTC.

This clonotype was counted at least ten times. The rearrangement joins TRBV2 to TRBJ2-5; TRBD1 matches at 8 bases. CDR3 length: 17 residues. V was pared by 6 bases and J by 5 bases, with 17 bases of the junction left unmatched. Germline CDR1 reads SNHLY; CDR2 reads FYNNEI. Here the CDR3 reads CASRPFGSIYRGETQYF. The CDR3 nucleotides read TGTGCCAGCAGACCCTTTGGTTCTATCTACAGGGGGGAGACCCAGTACTTC.

This clonotype was observed at least ten times. The rearrangement joins TRBV28 to TRBJ1-2; 9 bases are a match to TRBD1. The V and J ends lost 6 bases and 9 bases, in that order; junction bases with no gene match: 5. The CDR3 runs 12 residues. Germline V gives CDR1 MDHEN, CDR2 SYDVKM. The CDR3 is CASSTGGGSYTF. The CDR3 DNA follows: TGTGCCAGCAGCACAGGGGGCGGAAGCTACACCTTC.

There are many counts of this clonotype. V gene TRBV12-3 or TRBV12-4 combines with J gene TRBJ2-6; 8 bases are shared with TRBD1. The CDR3 is 16 amino acids. The trim removed 3 bases at V and 4 bases at J, leaving 5 bases unmatched. The CDR3 DNA is TGTGCCAGCAGTTTCCAGGGGGCGAACGGGGCCAACGTCCTGACTTTC. The encoded protein is CASSFQGANGANVLTF.

This clonotype appeared many times. The genes are TRBV28 and TRBJ1-1; 10 bases agree with TRBD1. CDR1 MDHEN and CDR2 SYDVKM come from the germline V gene. With V trimmed by 6 bases and J by 6 bases, 10 bases remained unmatched. The length of the CDR3 is 15 residues. The CDR3 reads CASRSRGTGDPEAFF. CDR3 bases: TGTGCCAGCAGGTCTCGAGGGACAGGGGATCCTGAAGCTTTCTTT.

The V gene is TRBV6-1, the J gene TRBJ2-6; 7 nucleotides match TRBD2. The germline V gene has CDR1 MNHNS and CDR2 SASEGT. Losses at the gene ends were 7 bases for V and 2 bases for J; bases not matched to a gene: 8. The CDR3 is 16 residues long. The CDR3 bases are TGTGCCAGCAAGTCGGGAGGTCGGCCTGGGGCCAACGTCCTGACTTTC. Translation: CASKSGGRPGANVLTF.

V usage is TRBV5-1 and J usage is TRBJ2-7; 7 nucleotides line up with TRBD2. This CDR3 has 15 residues. V shed 4 bases and J 3 bases; nucleotides not matched to a gene: 10. CDR1 is SGHRS, CDR2 YFSETQ, per germline. The CDR3 DNA is TGCGCCAGCAGCAGGGGCGGCGCGGGGGACTACGAGCAGTACTTC. This gives the protein CASSRGGAGDYEQYF.

This clonotype was detected ten times or more. V and J are TRBV28 and TRBJ2-5; TRBD1 matches at 10 bases. Germline loops: CDR1 MDHEN, CDR2 SYDVKM. V trimming: 3 bases; J trimming: 4 bases; junction bases outside the gene matches: 8. CDR3 size: 16 residues. CDR3 loop: CASSLTGTGDAETQYF. The CDR3 DNA reads as TGTGCCAGCAGTTTGACAGGGACAGGGGATGCAGAGACCCAGTACTTC.

The chain combines TRBV9 with TRBJ1-1; no firm D call. V was shortened by 0 bases and J by 0 bases, with 12 bases between the two germline ends. CDR1 SGDLS and CDR2 YYNGEE come from the germline V gene. The CDR3 runs 16 residues. The CDR3 here is CASSVAGTSLNTEAFF. The CDR3 DNA reads as TGTGCCAGCAGCGTAGCAGGTACCAGCCTGAACACTGAAGCTTTCTTT.

V is TRBV19 and J is TRBJ2-7; D is tentatively TRBD1 or TRBD2 (5 bases each). CDR3 size: 16 residues. Germline CDR1 and CDR2: LNHDA and SQIVND (reference sequence). Trimming cost V 3 bases and J 2 bases, with 17 bases left between them. This CDR3 is CASSMLPGSGTYEQYF. DNA for the CDR3: TGTGCCAGTAGTATGCTCCCAGGGAGTGGAACCTACGAGCAGTACTTC.

Note on this clonotype: A single base separates this from a much larger clone, so it may be a read error. V usage is TRBV29-1 and J usage is TRBJ1-1, with D perhaps matching TRBD1 (6 bases). This CDR3 spans 13 amino acids. Per germline, CDR1 SQVTM and CDR2 ANQGSEA. The CDR3 reads CSAEEGVNTEAFF. CDR3 DNA sequence: TGCAGCGCTGAAGAGGGGGTGAACACTGAAGCTTTCTTT.

This clonotype was detected a few times. The chain uses TRBV20-1 and TRBJ2-7; 8 bases align to TRBD2. From germline, CDR1 is DFQATT and CDR2 SNEGSKA (reference sequence). This CDR3 has 14 amino acids. Trimming at V came to 3 bases and at J to 0 bases, leaving 4 bases not matched to a gene. CDR3 sequence (DNA): TGCAGTGCTAGCCCTAGCGGGTACTCCTACGAGCAGTACTTC. Protein sequence: CSASPSGYSYEQYF.

This clonotype was recorded at least ten times. The genes are TRBV7-2 and TRBJ1-5; no firm D call. There are 13 residues in the CDR3. V lost 2 bases, J lost 6 bases, and 8 bases lay in between. Germline CDR1 SGHTA, CDR2 FQGNSA. CDR3 nucleotides: TGTGCCAGCAGCTTATGGGAAGGTCAGCCCCAGCATTTT. Its translation is CASSLWEGQPQHF.

A word on this clonotype: It differs at one base from a far larger clone, so likely a read error. The chain couples TRBV7-2 to TRBJ2-5; either TRBD1 or TRBD2 may supply D (5 bases each). This CDR3 spans 13 amino acids. Germline lookup yields CDR1 SGHTA and CDR2 FQGNSA. In DNA, the CDR3 is TGTGCCAGCAACTTAGAGGGGTGGGAGACCCAGTGCTTC. Protein product: CASNLEGWETQCF.

This clonotype was seen many times. This rearrangement joins TRBV7-2 to TRBJ2-7; the match to TRBD2 covers 9 bases. Germline values: CDR1 SGHTA, CDR2 FQGNSA. V dropped 4 bases and J dropped 2; count of bases not matched to a gene: 6. This CDR3 spans 15 amino acids. CDR3 nucleotide sequence: TGTGCCAGCAGCTCATTTAGCGGGAGTGCCTACGAGCAGTACTTC. It specifies CASSSFSGSAYEQYF. Looking up the rest from reference TRBV7-2 and TRBJ2-7 gives the full variable domain: GAGVSQSPSNKVTEKGKDVELRCDPISGHTALYWYRQSLGQGLEFLIYFQGNSAPDKSGLPSDRFSAERTGGSVSTLTIQRTQQEDSAVYLCASSSFSGSAYEQYFGPGTRLTVT.

This clonotype has only a few counts. A much larger clone sits a single nucleotide away, making a read error possible. V gene TRBV6-1 combines with J gene TRBJ2-5, with D tentatively TRBD1 (6 bases). Germline CDR1 reads MNHNS; CDR2 reads SASEGT. V dropped 6 bases and J dropped 5 bases, with 16 bases sitting between them. There are 14 residues in the CDR3. The CDR3 spells CASRPLSGEETQYF. The DNA of the CDR3 is TGTGCCAGCAGACCCCTCTCAGGGGAGGAGACCCAGTACTTC.

This clonotype was counted a few times. The rearrangement links TRBV10-3 to TRBJ1-4, with D perhaps TRBD1 (5 bases). V lost 8 bases, J lost 6 bases, and 13 bases lay in between. Per germline, CDR1 ENHRY and CDR2 SYGVKD. The CDR3 has 13 amino acids. The CDR3 bases are TGTGCCATCGGGGGAGGGCAGGATGAAAAACTGTTTTTT. Translated: CAIGGGQDEKLFF.

This chain connects TRBV30 to TRBJ2-4; the D call may be TRBD1 or TRBD2 (6 bases each). The CDR3 is 14 residues long. The V end lost 5 bases, the J end lost 11 bases, and 22 bases lay between the germline ends. Per germline, CDR1 GTSNPN and CDR2 SVGIG (reference sequence). CDR3 residues: CAWSGGGAGVLQYF. The CDR3 DNA is TGTGCCTGGTCGGGCGGAGGGGCAGGGGTTCTTCAGTACTTC.

This clonotype was picked up one time. The gene calls are TRBV7-8 and TRBJ2-5; D unresolved. CDR1 and CDR2 from the germline V gene are SGHVS and FQNEAQ. The CDR3 covers 15 residues. V lost 1 base and J 7 bases, leaving 16 bases between the germline ends. Here the CDR3 reads CASSLESVGLGTQYF. DNA for the CDR3: TGTGCCAGCAGCTTAGAAAGTGTTGGCCTGGGGACCCAGTACTTC.

This clonotype was observed at least ten times. The chain employs TRBV7-2 and TRBJ1-1; the D is unclear. Trimming took 6 bases from V and 0 from J, leaving 8 bases between them. This CDR3 is built from 13 residues. The germline V gene encodes CDR1 SGHTA and CDR2 FQGNSA. The CDR3: CASRRTVNTEAFF. CDR3 in DNA: TGTGCCAGCAGGCGAACAGTGAACACTGAAGCTTTCTTT. Supplemented by reference TRBV7-2 and TRBJ1-1, the full variable domain reads GAGVSQSPSNKVTEKGKDVELRCDPISGHTALYWYRQSLGQGLEFLIYFQGNSAPDKSGLPSDRFSAERTGGSVSTLTIQRTQQEDSAVYLCASRRTVNTEAFFGQGTRLTVV.

The chain combines TRBV28 with TRBJ1-4; D is unclear. The germline V and J ends were trimmed by 10 bases and 6 bases, with 15 bases remaining between them. The CDR3 runs 13 residues. Germline V gene lookup returns CDR1 MDHEN and CDR2 SYDVKM. This CDR3 reads CATVGQNDEKLFF. CDR3 coding DNA: TGTGCCACCGTCGGGCAGAACGATGAAAAACTGTTTTTT.